This T cell receptor (beta chain) derives from a study of CD8 T cells in Susac syndrome. Reverse transcription of about 0.5 to 1 ug RNA used random hexamers. Multiplex immunoSEQ PCR targeted 54 Vbeta and 13 Jbeta TCR beta segments. Using its own MiXCR run on the immunoSEQ multiplex PCR reads, TCRdb lists one record per CDR3 protein. The repertoire holds approximately 150,000 distinct CDR3 sequences, approximately 94% seen once, with around 0.08% in the top ten. This CDR3 has 13 residues. CDR1 and CDR2 (germline): SGHNT, YYREEE (reference sequence). Sequencing targeted TCR beta in T cells from blood (CD8+ and CD4+). Bulk CD8+ and CD4+ cells came from magnetic negative isolation; CD8+ TEMRA by FACS. In regard to this clonotype: One junction end does not reproduce the germline sequence, and a read error may be involved.

The source material was CD4+ T cells from PBMCs. The source is a human donor in good health. This chain joins TRBV5-4 and TRBJ1-1, with TRBD1 as a possible D gene (6 bases). The CDR3 loop reads CASTLGAGTEAFF. The CDR3 DNA sequence: TGTGCCAGCACCTTGGGGGCCGGCACTGAAGCTTTCTTT.